This entry concerns a single T cell receptor (beta chain). TCRdb reprocessed the RT-PCR reads with MiXCR, giving one entry per CDR3 protein. The table has 700,000 to 800,000 distinct CDR3 sequences, around a sixth seen once. This entry comes from a study of response to subunit inactivated influenza vaccine. Germline V gene lookup returns CDR1 LGHNA and CDR2 YSLEER. This CDR3 region has 17 residues. V lost 0 bases and J lost 0, with 13 bases in between. The sequence was collected from a man over 45 who received an inactivated influenza vaccine. The chain couples TRBV4-3 to TRBJ2-3, with unresolved D. This specimen consisted of PBMCs from blood, obtained around 5 days after vaccination. The CDR3 sequence: CASSQDPRPLSTDTQYF. The DNA for the CDR3 is TGCGCCAGCAGCCAAGATCCCAGACCGCTCAGCACAGATACGCAGTATTTT.